This T cell receptor beta chain was identified during a study of T cell changes during pregnancy in multiple sclerosis. Using immunoSEQ multiplex PCR, the repertoire was profiled, and TCRdb retains in-frame clones only, with some absent. The sample shows tens of thousands of clones, about 92% of them seen only once. V gave up 4 bases and J gave up 2 bases; unmatched junction bases: 11. CDR1 is SGHRS and CDR2 is YFSETQ in the germline V gene. The CDR3 runs 16 residues. This material consisted of peripheral blood, taken before pregnancy. The V call is TRBV5-1, the J call TRBJ2-7, with TRBD2 matching over 8 bases. The sequence was obtained from a female donor with multiple sclerosis, enrolled in a pregnancy study. The CDR3 DNA reads TGCGCCAGCAGCCCCCAGGTCCAGGGACTAGCCTACGAGCAGTACTTC. It codes for CASSPQVQGLAYEQYF.